This T cell receptor beta chain is from a study of shared clonotypes between healthy human individuals. Study-level findings and limits: It was expected that sequencing depth would affect clonotype sharing among donors.

Comment on this clone: Its target is not known.

The CDR3 contains 14 residues. Germline CDR1 is MNHEY and CDR2 is SMNVEV (reference sequence). Trimming took 3 bases from V and 8 from J; bases not matched to a gene: 4. The protocol was immunoSEQ multiplex PCR, while the TCRdb copy is restricted to in-frame clones and leaves out a portion. Among around 2.1 million clones listed, 85% to 95% were seen once. CD45RO-negative, CCR7-selected cells formed the naive CD8 fraction, which excluded terminally differentiated effector memory CD45RA+ cells. This clonotype was obtained from a man aged 18 to 35 in good health. Some clones in this sample may be carry-over from other donors' samples. The rearrangement joins TRBV27 to TRBJ2-1; 10 nucleotides align to TRBD2. The sample comprised naive CD8+ T cells from PBMCs. The CDR3 nucleotides are TGTGCCAGCAGTTTGACTAGCGGGCTTGATGAGCAGTTCTTC. It encodes CASSLTSGLDEQFF.